This T cell receptor beta chain stems from a study of blood T cell repertoires in COVID-19. Study in general: Samples of COVID-19 (acute and convalescent) were obtained from the United States, Italy and Spain. In each case, the material was cDNA or gDNA derived from T cells, B-cell-depleted T cells, or PBMCs.

Source study methods: How many nucleated cells were present was estimated from reference gene primer amplification. Only in-frame clones appear in the TCRdb table, and some are missing; sequencing was by immunoSEQ multiplex PCR. V and J calls and clone size are those listed in that table; D and trimming were worked out from the DNA. In the table there are about 140,000 clones, approximately 83% of which are singletons. The CDR3 consists of 12 residues. CDR1 and CDR2 (germline): SNHLY, FYNNEI. Losses at the gene ends were 6 bases for V and 6 bases for J; bases not matched to a gene: 2. Sequenced: peripheral blood. The TCR originated in a human donor in a cohort sampled during active COVID-19. The V gene is TRBV2, the J gene TRBJ1-1, with 9 bases identical to TRBD1. The DNA of the CDR3 is TGTGCCAGCAGGGGACAGGGTCCTGAAGCTTTCTTT. It encodes CASRGQGPEAFF. Full variable domain (rest looked up from reference TRBV2 and TRBJ1-1): EPEVTQTPSHQVTQMGQEVILRCVPISNHLYFYWYRQILGQKVEFLVSFYNNEISEKSEIFDDQFSVERPDGSNFTLKIRSTKLEDSAMYFCASRGQGPEAFFGQGTRLTVV.